Shown below are 14 T cell receptor beta chains from a single sample sequenced in a study of regulatory T cells in long-lasting Graves disease. Construction of TCR beta libraries relied on iRepertoire HTBI primers and on Arm-PCR targeting CDR3 regions. TCRdb called the multiplex PCR reads again in MiXCR, with one record for every CDR3 protein. This table has under 500,000 distinct CDR3 sequences, less than 25% appearing once. Time point indicated: persistent/refractory GD, antithyroid drugs over 5 years with positive TRAb. Extracted PBMC RNA gave rise to the TCR library. Sequenced material: peripheral blood mononuclear cells (PBMCs), taken when the disease was refractory, from a patient treated with antithyroid drugs. The receptors were sampled from a female donor with Graves disease.

V is TRBV7-2 and J is TRBJ2-7; TRBD2 is a possible D gene (7 bases). V was clipped by 5 bases and J by 5 bases, with 19 bases between them. The germline V gene has CDR1 SGHTA and CDR2 FQGNSA. The CDR3 is made up of 15 amino acids. The CDR3 spells CASSPTPGGAHEQYF. The CDR3 nucleotides read TGTGCCAGCAGCCCCACCCCTGGGGGGGCCCACGAGCAGTACTTC.

V gene TRBV18 combines with J gene TRBJ2-5; D is unclear. Trimming took 3 bases from V and 1 from J, leaving 9 bases between them. The CDR3 covers 14 residues. Per germline, CDR1 KGHSH and CDR2 LQKENI. The CDR3 sequence: CASSPRPAQETQYF. The CDR3 DNA reads as TGTGCCAGCTCACCTCGGCCAGCCCAAGAGACCCAGTACTTC.

The rearrangement joins TRBV20-1 to TRBJ2-5, with D unclear. Germline V gene sequence: CDR1 DFQATT, CDR2 SNEGSKA (reference sequence). V was trimmed by 7 bases and J by 1 base, leaving 10 bases between them. The CDR3 runs to 12 residues. The CDR3 DNA reads TGCAGTGTCCCCAAGGCCCAAGAGACCCAGTACTTC. This sequence encodes CSVPKAQETQYF.

This clonotype came up many times. The V call is TRBV5-4, the J call TRBJ1-2; D gene uncertain. The CDR3 is made up of 13 amino acids. Germline assignment: CDR1 SGHNT and CDR2 YYREEE (reference sequence). V shed 2 bases and J shed 8 bases, with 13 bases lying between them. CDR3 in DNA: TGTGCCAGCAGCTTTTCGACATCCCTCGGCTACACCTTC. This encodes CASSFSTSLGYTF.

This clonotype was counted once. One junction end does not reproduce the germline sequence, and a read error may be involved. This chain uses TRBV20-1 with TRBJ2-1; no definite D call. The CDR3 contains 14 residues. Per the germline V gene, CDR1 is DFQATT and CDR2 is SNEGSKA (reference sequence). The CDR3 DNA sequence: TGCAGTGGCCCTACTCCCAAAGGGAACAATGAGCGGTTCTTC. It codes for CSGPTPKGNNERFF.

The chain carries TRBV14 and TRBJ1-1, with D uncertain. Germline assignment: CDR1 SGHDN and CDR2 FVKESK. The germline V and J ends were trimmed by 4 bases and 5 bases, with 11 bases remaining between them. The CDR3 extends over 13 amino acids. The CDR3 region has the DNA TGTGCCAGCAGCCGAACCGGGATGACTGAAGCTTTCTTT. This translates into CASSRTGMTEAFF.

Comments on this clonotype: This may be a read error: a much more frequent sequence differs by one nucleotide. The chain carries TRBV2 and TRBJ1-2; 11 nucleotides align to TRBD1. CDR1 is SNHLY, CDR2 FYNNEI, per germline. The CDR3 consists of 14 residues. Trimming removed 6 bases from V and 6 bases from J; junction bases left unmatched: 6. The chain's CDR3 is CASSGQGAGHGYTF. The CDR3 DNA reads as TGTGCCAGCAGCGGACAGGGGGCCGGCCATGGCTACACCTTC.

This clonotype was counted a few times. This chain links TRBV20-1 with TRBJ1-1, with D possibly TRBD1 on 6 matching bases. V dropped 6 bases and J dropped 3 bases, with 14 bases sitting between them. The CDR3 extends over 13 amino acids. Germline-derived CDR1 and CDR2 are DFQATT and SNEGSKA (reference sequence). CDR3: CSAPTGGDTEAFF. The CDR3 DNA is TGCAGTGCCCCAACCGGGGGCGACACTGAAGCTTTCTTT.

This clonotype was seen repeatedly, ten times or more. This chain connects TRBV28 to TRBJ2-7, with D possibly matching TRBD1 (5 bases). The ends were cut back, 5 bases at V and 3 bases at J, with 11 bases in the middle. Germline CDR1 MDHEN, CDR2 SYDVKM. This CDR3 contains 13 residues. CDR3 protein: CASSRTSNYEQYF. DNA of the CDR3: TGTGCCAGCAGTCGGACATCTAACTACGAGCAGTACTTC.

This clonotype showed up just a few times. The chain recombines TRBV9 with TRBJ2-5, with D tentatively TRBD2 (6 bases). Germline CDR1 and CDR2: SGDLS and YYNGEE. The V and J ends lost 3 bases and 6 bases respectively, with 9 bases between them. The CDR3 sequence is 12 residues long. The CDR3 nucleotides read TGTGCCAGCAGCGCGGGGGAACAGACCCAGTACTTC. This gives the protein CASSAGEQTQYF.

V gene TRBV7-2 combines with J gene TRBJ2-2; D unresolved. The germline V gene encodes CDR1 SGHTA and CDR2 FQGNSA. The CDR3 runs 14 residues. The ends were cut back, 1 base at V and 3 bases at J, with 6 bases in the middle. The CDR3 sequence is CASSLDLYTGELFF. The CDR3 DNA follows: TGTGCCAGCAGCTTAGACTTGTACACCGGGGAGCTGTTTTTT. The variable domain in full, with the rest retrieved from reference TRBV7-2 and TRBJ2-2, is GAGVSQSPSNKVTEKGKDVELRCDPISGHTALYWYRQSLGQGLEFLIYFQGNSAPDKSGLPSDRFSAERTGGSVSTLTIQRTQQEDSAVYLCASSLDLYTGELFFGEGSRLTVL.

This clonotype was seen a few times. The chain carries TRBV5-1 and TRBJ2-7; tentatively, D is TRBD1 (6 bases). In germline, CDR1 is SGHRS, CDR2 YFSETQ. V was shortened by 0 bases and J by 4 bases, with 14 bases between the two germline ends. The CDR3 is 15 residues long. CDR3 DNA sequence: TGCGCCAGCAGCTTGGTCTCAGGGGACCCTTACGAGCAGTACTTC. It codes for CASSLVSGDPYEQYF.

V gene TRBV7-6 combines with J gene TRBJ2-7; 14 nucleotides line up with TRBD2. J was trimmed by 5 bases and V by 5 bases; bases with no gene match: 5. Germline CDR1 reads SGHVS; CDR2 reads FNYEAQ. The CDR3 covers 15 residues. Written as DNA, the CDR3 is TGTGCCAGCAGCCTCGGGACTAGCGGGAGCAACGAGCAGTACTTC. Translating gives CASSLGTSGSNEQYF.

This clonotype was seen a handful of times. The chain recombines TRBV7-6 with TRBJ2-7; D uncertain. V was shortened by 3 bases and J by 1 base, with 10 bases between the two germline ends. The CDR3 has 14 residues. Germline V gene lookup returns CDR1 SGHVS and CDR2 FNYEAQ. CDR3 DNA sequence: TGTGCCAGCAGCTTTTCGACGCAGTCCTACGAGCAGTACTTC. Translated, it gives CASSFSTQSYEQYF.